This TCR beta chain was found in a study of blood T cells in healthy people across ages. Study results and limitations: Diversity was higher, and naive CD4+ cells more numerous, in long-lived donors than in aged donors.

Worth noting for this clonotype: What it binds is unknown.

Germline V gene sequence: CDR1 SEHNR, CDR2 FQNEAQ (reference sequence). Trimming took 2 bases from V and 9 from J, leaving 20 bases between them. CDR3 length equals 17 residues. Isolation yielded PBMCs, at least 7 million per sample, in every case. The authors ran a second PCR of roughly 6 to 11 cycles using a sample-barcoded 5' primer and a J-beta primer mix. TCRdb fed the 5' RACE reads into MiXCR, producing one record per CDR3 protein. The sample consists of 380,000 or so distinct CDR3 sequences, about 52% of them appearing once. The TCR comes from a man in his sixties in good health. Sequencing input: blood. The chain uses TRBV7-9 and TRBJ1-6; D is unclear. CDR3 in amino acids: CASSLQDWGGRRSPLHF. The DNA of the CDR3 is TGTGCCAGCAGCTTACAGGATTGGGGAGGGCGACGTTCACCCCTCCACTTT.